This record looks at one TCR beta chain sequence and its context. This sample was taken from a study of blood T cell repertoires in COVID-19. Across the study: From T cells, B-cell-depleted T cells, or PBMCs came the material, which was cDNA or gDNA.

Produced via immunoSEQ multiplex PCR; TCRdb's table is partial and in-frame only. This sample carries 290,000 or so clones, 70% to 90% of them seen once, and the ten largest clones take 1% to 1.5%. The ends were cut back, 1 base at V and 5 bases at J, with 11 bases in the middle. Germline-derived CDR1 and CDR2 are LGHDT and YNNKEL (reference sequence). This CDR3 has 14 amino acids. This sequence joins TRBV3-1 (or the pseudogene TRBV3-2) and TRBJ1-1, with D possibly TRBD1 on 5 matching bases. Sequencing was done on a sample of peripheral blood. The receptor comes from a man between 65 and 80 years old with acute or convalescent COVID-19. The CDR3 region has the DNA TGTGCCAGCAGCCAAGTCCAGGGTAGAACTGAAGCTTTCTTT. Translation gives CASSQVQGRTEAFF.